The sequence of this T cell receptor (beta chain) was determined in a study of blood T cell repertoires in COVID-19. Overall study: Collection of acute and convalescent COVID-19 samples took place in the United States, Italy and Spain. Nucleic acid was either cDNA or gDNA, and it came from T cells, B-cell-depleted T cells, or PBMCs.

The repertoire was sequenced with immunoSEQ multiplex PCR; TCRdb's copy has only in-frame clones and lacks some. The sample lists 150,000 to 200,000 clones, approximately 87% occurring once. While infection was still active, Seattle patients were enrolled and then followed longitudinally. The length of the CDR3 is 19 residues. The V gene end was trimmed by 1 base and the J gene end by 1 base; junction bases not matched to a gene: 13. Looked up from germline, CDR1 is SGHVT and CDR2 is SQSDAQ. Sample: peripheral blood. J is TRBJ2-7 and V is TRBV7-4, with TRBD1 matching over 10 bases. The sequence was obtained from a woman aged 70 to 79 with COVID-19, enrolled during active disease. The CDR3 spells CASSLEGQGFAGASYEQYF. For the CDR3, the DNA is TGTGCCAGCAGCTTAGAGGGACAGGGGTTCGCGGGAGCGTCCTACGAGCAGTACTTC. The variable domain in full, with the rest retrieved from reference TRBV7-4 and TRBJ2-7, is GAGVSQSPRYKVAKRGRDVALRCDSISGHVTLYWYRQTLGQGSEVLTYSQSDAQRDKSGRPSGRFSAERPERSVSTLKIQRTEQGDSAVYLCASSLEGQGFAGASYEQYFGPGTRLTVT.